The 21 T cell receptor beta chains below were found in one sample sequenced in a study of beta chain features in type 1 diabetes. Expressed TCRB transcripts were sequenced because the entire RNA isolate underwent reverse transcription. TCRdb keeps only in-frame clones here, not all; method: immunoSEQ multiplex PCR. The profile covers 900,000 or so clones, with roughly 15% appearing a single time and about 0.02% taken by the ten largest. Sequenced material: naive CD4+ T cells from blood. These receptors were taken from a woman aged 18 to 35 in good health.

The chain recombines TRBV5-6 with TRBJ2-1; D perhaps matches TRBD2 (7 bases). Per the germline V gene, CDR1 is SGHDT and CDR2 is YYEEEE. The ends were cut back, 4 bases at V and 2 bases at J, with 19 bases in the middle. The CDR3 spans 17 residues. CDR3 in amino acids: CASSLLRGTKTYNEQFF. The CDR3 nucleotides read TGTGCCAGCAGCCTACTGCGGGGGACAAAGACCTACAATGAGCAGTTCTTC.

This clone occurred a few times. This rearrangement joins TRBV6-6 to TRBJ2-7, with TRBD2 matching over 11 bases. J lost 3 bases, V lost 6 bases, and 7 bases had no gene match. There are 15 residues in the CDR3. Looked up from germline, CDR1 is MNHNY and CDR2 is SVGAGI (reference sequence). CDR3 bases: TGTGCCAGCAGCGACCCAGGGACTAGCGGCTACGAGCAGTACTTC. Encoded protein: CASSDPGTSGYEQYF.

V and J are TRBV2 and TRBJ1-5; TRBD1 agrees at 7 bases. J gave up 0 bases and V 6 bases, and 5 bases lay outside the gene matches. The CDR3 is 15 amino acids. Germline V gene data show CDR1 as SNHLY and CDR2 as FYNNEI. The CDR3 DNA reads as TGTGCCAGCAGAGAGGGGGCCAATAGCAATCAGCCCCAGCATTTT. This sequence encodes CASREGANSNQPQHF.

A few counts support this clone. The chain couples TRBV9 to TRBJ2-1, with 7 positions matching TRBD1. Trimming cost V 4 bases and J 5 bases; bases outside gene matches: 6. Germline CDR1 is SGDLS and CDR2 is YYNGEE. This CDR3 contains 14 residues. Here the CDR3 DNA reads TGTGCCAGCAGCCCCACAGGGGTCCACAATGAGCAGTTCTTC. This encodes CASSPTGVHNEQFF. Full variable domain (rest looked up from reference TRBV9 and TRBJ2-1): DSGVTQTPKHLITATGQRVTLRCSPRSGDLSVYWYQQSLDQGLQFLIQYYNGEERAKGNILERFSAQQFPDLHSELNLSSLELGDSALYFCASSPTGVHNEQFFGPGTRLTVL.

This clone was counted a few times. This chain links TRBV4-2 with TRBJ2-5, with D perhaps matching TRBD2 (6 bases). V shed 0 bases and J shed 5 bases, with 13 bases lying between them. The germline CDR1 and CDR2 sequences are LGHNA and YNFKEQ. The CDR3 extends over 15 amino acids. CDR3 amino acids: CASSQERDPRETQYF. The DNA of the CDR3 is TGTGCCAGCAGCCAAGAGCGGGATCCACGGGAGACCCAGTACTTC.

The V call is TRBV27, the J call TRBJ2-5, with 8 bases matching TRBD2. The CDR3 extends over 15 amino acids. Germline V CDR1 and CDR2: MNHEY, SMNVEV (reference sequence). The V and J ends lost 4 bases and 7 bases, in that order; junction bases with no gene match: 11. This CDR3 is CASSSGLVGGRTQYF. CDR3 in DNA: TGTGCCAGCAGTTCGGGACTAGTGGGAGGGCGGACCCAGTACTTC.

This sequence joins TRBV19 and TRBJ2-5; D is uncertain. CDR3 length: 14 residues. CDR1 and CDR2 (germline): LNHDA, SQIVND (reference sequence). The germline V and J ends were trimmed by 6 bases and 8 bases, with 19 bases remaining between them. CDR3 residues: CASRRVDSRGTQYF. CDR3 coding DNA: TGTGCCAGTAGAAGGGTTGACTCCCGTGGTACCCAGTACTTC.

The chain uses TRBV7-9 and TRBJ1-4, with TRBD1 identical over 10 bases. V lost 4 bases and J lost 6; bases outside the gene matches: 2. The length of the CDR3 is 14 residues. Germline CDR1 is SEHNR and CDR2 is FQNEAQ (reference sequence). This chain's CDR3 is CASSWGTGDEKLFF. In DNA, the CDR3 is TGTGCCAGCAGCTGGGGGACAGGGGATGAAAAACTGTTTTTT. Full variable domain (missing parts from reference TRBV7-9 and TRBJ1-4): DTGVSQNPRHKITKRGQNVTFRCDPISEHNRLYWYRQTLGQGPEFLTYFQNEAQLEKSRLLSDRFSAERPKGSFSTLEIQRTEQGDSAMYLCASSWGTGDEKLFFGSGTQLSVL.

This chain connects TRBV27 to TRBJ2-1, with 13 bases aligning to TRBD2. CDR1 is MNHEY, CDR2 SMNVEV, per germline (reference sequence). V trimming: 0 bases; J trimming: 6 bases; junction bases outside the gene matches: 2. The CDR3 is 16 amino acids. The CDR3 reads CASSLSGTSGTNEQFF. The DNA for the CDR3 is TGTGCCAGCAGTTTATCTGGGACTAGCGGGACCAATGAGCAGTTCTTC.

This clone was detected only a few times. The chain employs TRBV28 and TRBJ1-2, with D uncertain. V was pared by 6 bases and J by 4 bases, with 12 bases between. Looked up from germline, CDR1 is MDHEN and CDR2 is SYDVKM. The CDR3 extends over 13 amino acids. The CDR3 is CASSAFGPYGYTF. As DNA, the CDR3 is TGTGCCAGCAGCGCATTCGGACCCTATGGCTACACCTTC.

CDR3 nucleotide sequence: TGTGCCAGCAGCTTATCGACGGGAGCCGGAGATACGCAGTATTTT. This codes for CASSLSTGAGDTQYF. The chain couples TRBV11-2 to TRBJ2-3; D may be TRBD2 (6 bases). Trimming pared 2 bases from V and 5 bases from J, leaving 14 bases between. The CDR3 loop spans 15 amino acids. In germline, CDR1 is SGHAT, CDR2 FQNNGV.

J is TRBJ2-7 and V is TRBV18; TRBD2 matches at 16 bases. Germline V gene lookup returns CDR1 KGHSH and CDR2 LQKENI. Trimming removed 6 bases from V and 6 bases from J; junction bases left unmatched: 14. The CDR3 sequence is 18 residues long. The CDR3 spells CASSPTGTSGRGFGEQYF. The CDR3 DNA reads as TGTGCCAGCTCCCCCACCGGGACTAGCGGGAGGGGATTCGGCGAGCAGTACTTC.

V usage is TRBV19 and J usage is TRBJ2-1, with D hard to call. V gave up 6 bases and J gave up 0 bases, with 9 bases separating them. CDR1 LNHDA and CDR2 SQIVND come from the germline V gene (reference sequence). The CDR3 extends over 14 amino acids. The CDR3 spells CASSLESSYNEQFF. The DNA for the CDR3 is TGTGCCAGTAGCCTGGAGAGCTCCTACAATGAGCAGTTCTTC.

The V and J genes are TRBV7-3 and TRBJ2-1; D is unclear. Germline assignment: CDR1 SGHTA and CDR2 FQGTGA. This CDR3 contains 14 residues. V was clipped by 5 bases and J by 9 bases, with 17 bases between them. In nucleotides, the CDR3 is TGTGCCAGCAGCCCGAGCCCGGCCAGCAGTGAGCAGTTCTTC. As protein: CASSPSPASSEQFF. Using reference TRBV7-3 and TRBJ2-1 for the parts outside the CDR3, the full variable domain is GAGVSQTPSNKVTEKGKYVELRCDPISGHTALYWYRQSLGQGPEFLIYFQGTGAADDSGLPNDRFFAVRPEGSVSTLKIQRTERGDSAVYLCASSPSPASSEQFFGPGTRLTVL.

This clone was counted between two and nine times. The CDR3 loop reads CASSTPDRARMYF. The DNA of the CDR3 is TGTGCCAGCAGCACCCCCGACAGGGCAAGGATGTACTTC. The V gene is TRBV5-4, the J gene TRBJ2-7; the match to TRBD1 covers 7 bases. CDR1 SGHNT and CDR2 YYREEE come from the germline V gene (reference sequence). V shed 4 bases, J shed 12 bases, and the junction held 13 bases outside the gene matches. The CDR3 sequence is 13 residues long.

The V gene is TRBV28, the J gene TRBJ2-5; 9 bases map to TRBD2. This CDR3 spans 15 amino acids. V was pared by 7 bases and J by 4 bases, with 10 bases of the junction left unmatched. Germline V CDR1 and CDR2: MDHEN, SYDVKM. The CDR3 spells CASTVLGGRGETQYF. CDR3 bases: TGTGCCAGCACCGTACTTGGCGGGAGGGGAGAGACCCAGTACTTC.

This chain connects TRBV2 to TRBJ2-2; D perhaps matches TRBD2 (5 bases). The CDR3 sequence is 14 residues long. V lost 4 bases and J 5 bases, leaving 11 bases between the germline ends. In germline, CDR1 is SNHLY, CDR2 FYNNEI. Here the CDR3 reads CASSVLGSTGELFF. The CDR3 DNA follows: TGTGCCAGCAGTGTACTAGGCTCTACCGGGGAGCTGTTTTTT.

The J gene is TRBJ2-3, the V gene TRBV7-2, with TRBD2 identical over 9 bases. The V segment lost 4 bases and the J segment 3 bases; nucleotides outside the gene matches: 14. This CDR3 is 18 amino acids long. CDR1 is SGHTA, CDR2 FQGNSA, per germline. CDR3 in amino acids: CASSSPGSSGSVTDTQYF. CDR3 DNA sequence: TGTGCCAGCAGCTCACCCGGGAGTAGCGGGAGTGTAACAGATACGCAGTATTTT.

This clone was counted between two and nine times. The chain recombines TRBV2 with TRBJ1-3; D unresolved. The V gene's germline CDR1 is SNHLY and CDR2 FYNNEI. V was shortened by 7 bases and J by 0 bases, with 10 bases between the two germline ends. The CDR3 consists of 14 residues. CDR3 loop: CASTYSSSGNTIYF. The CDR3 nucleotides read TGTGCCAGCACGTACAGCTCCTCTGGAAACACCATATATTTT.

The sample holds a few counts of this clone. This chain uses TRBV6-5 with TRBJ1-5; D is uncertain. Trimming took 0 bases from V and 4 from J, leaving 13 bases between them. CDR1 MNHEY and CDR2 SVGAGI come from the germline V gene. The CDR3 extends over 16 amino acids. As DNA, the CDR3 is TGTGCCAGCAGTTACTCTTCGGCCCGTCCGAATCAGCCCCAGCATTTT. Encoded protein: CASSYSSARPNQPQHF.

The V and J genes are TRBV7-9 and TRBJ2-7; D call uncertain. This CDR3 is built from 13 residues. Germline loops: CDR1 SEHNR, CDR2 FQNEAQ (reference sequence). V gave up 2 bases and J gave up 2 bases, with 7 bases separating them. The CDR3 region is CASSLTVPYEQYF. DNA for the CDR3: TGTGCCAGCAGCTTAACAGTGCCCTACGAGCAGTACTTC.